The 31 T cell receptor beta chains reported below all come from one sample, sequenced in a study of blood T cell repertoires in COVID-19. The table came from immunoSEQ multiplex PCR; TCRdb's copy has only in-frame clones and leaves some out. The sample yields fewer than 250,000 clones, around 86% seen once. Sequencing was performed on PBMCs or T cells enriched from blood (not recorded which). The receptor source for this set is a woman aged 40-49 years in a cohort exposed to, infected with or recovered from COVID-19 (not recorded which).

The chain recombines TRBV28 with TRBJ1-1, with D possibly matching TRBD1 (6 bases). The V gene lost 6 bases and the J gene lost 3 bases, with 11 bases spanning the gap. CDR3 length: 13 amino acids. Germline assignment: CDR1 MDHEN and CDR2 SYDVKM. In DNA, the CDR3 is TGTGCCAGCAGGGAACAGGGTGACACTGAAGCTTTCTTT. Encoded protein: CASREQGDTEAFF.

The chain couples TRBV7-2 to TRBJ1-1; D is possibly TRBD1 (5 bases). The germline V gene has CDR1 SGHTA and CDR2 FQGNSA. Trimming took 4 bases from V and 4 from J, leaving 7 bases between them. This CDR3 region has 12 residues. The CDR3 reads CASSYGGTEAFF. The CDR3 DNA is TGTGCCAGCAGCTACGGGGGCACTGAAGCTTTCTTT.

The chain uses TRBV7-9 and TRBJ2-7; TRBD2 might be the D (5 bases). CDR1 and CDR2 (germline): SEHNR, FQNEAQ (reference sequence). The CDR3 extends over 13 amino acids. Trimming took off 4 bases at V and 6 bases at J, with 13 bases between the two ends. The CDR3 bases are TGTGCCAGCAGCTCCACGGGATTATTCGAGCAGTACTTC. It translates to CASSSTGLFEQYF.

The rearrangement joins TRBV29-1 to TRBJ1-1, with D tentatively TRBD1 (6 bases). Trimming took 7 bases from V and 6 from J, leaving 18 bases between them. Germline CDR1 and CDR2: SQVTM and ANQGSEA. The CDR3 runs 13 residues. CDR3 sequence: CSGEGGSRAEAFF. The CDR3 bases are TGCAGCGGCGAGGGGGGGTCGAGGGCTGAAGCTTTCTTT.

The chain employs TRBV11-2 and TRBJ2-5; TRBD2 might be the D (6 bases). The germline V and J ends were trimmed by 4 bases and 5 bases, with 20 bases remaining between them. Germline lookup yields CDR1 SGHAT and CDR2 FQNNGV. This CDR3 comprises 16 residues. CDR3 in DNA: TGTGCCAGCAGCTGGCCTCCGGGACTCCTCCGGGAGACCCAGTACTTC. It encodes CASSWPPGLLRETQYF.

The DNA of the CDR3 is TGTGCCTCCGAGACTAGCGGGAGTGTGAGGGCGCAGTATTTT. Translated, it gives CASETSGSVRAQYF. The genes are TRBV30 and TRBJ2-3; 12 bases map to TRBD2. This CDR3 has 14 residues. Trimming at V came to 7 bases and at J to 10 bases, leaving 12 bases not matched to a gene. Germline CDR1 and CDR2: GTSNPN and SVGIG (reference sequence). The complete variable domain, with remaining parts taken from reference TRBV30 and TRBJ2-3, reads SQTIHQWPATLVQPVGSPLSLECTVEGTSNPNLYWYRQAAGRGLQLLFYSVGIGQISSEVPQNLSASRPQDRQFILSSKKLLLSDSGFYLCASETSGSVRAQYFGPGTRLTVL.

The chain recombines TRBV24-1 with TRBJ1-2; D unresolved. CDR1 is KGHDR and CDR2 is SFDVKD in the germline V gene. The V end was cut by 3 bases, the J end by 6 bases, with 13 bases between. The CDR3 runs 14 residues. CDR3 amino acids: CATSDPPREDGYTF. CDR3 DNA: TGTGCCACCAGTGATCCCCCGAGGGAGGATGGCTACACCTTC.

The V call is TRBV6-1, the J call TRBJ2-3; 8 positions agree with TRBD2. The CDR3 is made up of 18 amino acids. Germline loops: CDR1 MNHNS, CDR2 SASEGT. Trimming removed 2 bases from V and 7 bases from J; junction bases left unmatched: 17. CDR3 DNA sequence: TGTGCCAGCAGTGAACTTTTATCGGGGGGGCCGTCGGTCCATACGCAGTATTTT. Its protein product is CASSELLSGGPSVHTQYF.

V gene TRBV27 combines with J gene TRBJ2-7; 7 bases are shared with TRBD1. Germline V lookup: CDR1 MNHEY, CDR2 SMNVEV (reference sequence). This CDR3 contains 17 residues. Trimming took 5 bases from V and 1 from J; bases not matched to a gene: 14. CDR3 sequence: CASSLPPGRQGSYEQYF. CDR3 nucleotides: TGTGCCAGCAGTCTCCCTCCCGGCCGACAGGGATCCTACGAGCAGTACTTC.

The chain combines TRBV27 with TRBJ2-1; 11 bases are shared with TRBD2. V shed 2 bases, J shed 8 bases, and the junction held 5 bases outside the gene matches. Germline CDR1 reads MNHEY; CDR2 reads SMNVEV (reference sequence). There are 15 residues in the CDR3. The CDR3 coding sequence is TGTGCCAGCAGTTTAACTAGCGGGAGATGGGATGAGCAGTTCTTC. It is translated as CASSLTSGRWDEQFF.

CDR3 nucleotide sequence: TGTGCCAGCAGCCCCAGTCCCCAGGGCGAGCAGTACTTC. Translation: CASSPSPQGEQYF. The gene calls are TRBV5-4 and TRBJ2-7; tentative D call: TRBD1 (5 bases). This CDR3 comprises 13 residues. The germline gives CDR1 SGHNT, CDR2 YYREEE (reference sequence). V dropped 4 bases and J dropped 6 bases, with 14 bases sitting between them.

This clone was recorded a few times. This CDR3 is CASSEDIGTGGQPQHF. In DNA form, the CDR3 reads TGTGCCAGCAGTGAGGATATCGGGACAGGGGGACAGCCCCAGCATTTT. The J gene is TRBJ1-5, the V gene TRBV6-1; 11 bases map to TRBD1. Losses at the gene ends were 3 bases for V and 7 bases for J; bases not matched to a gene: 8. The V gene's germline CDR1 is MNHNS and CDR2 SASEGT. This CDR3 has 16 amino acids.

The chain has TRBV5-8 and TRBJ1-1, with D possibly being TRBD1 (6 bases). There are 15 residues in the CDR3. The germline V gene encodes CDR1 SGHTS and CDR2 YDEGEE. V was trimmed by 4 bases and J by 12 bases, leaving 25 bases between them. As DNA, the CDR3 is TGTGCCAGCAGCCGGAATAGGGGGGGGGCTGGGAGAACTTTCTTT. It encodes CASSRNRGGAGRTFF.

J is TRBJ1-1 and V is TRBV19; 8 positions agree with TRBD1. The CDR3 totals 18 residues. The germline gives CDR1 LNHDA, CDR2 SQIVND (reference sequence). V trimming: 8 bases; J trimming: 9 bases; junction bases outside the gene matches: 26. The CDR3 loop reads CASRPTGAGGDRSTQAFF. CDR3 in DNA: TGTGCCAGTCGCCCCACGGGGGCAGGGGGCGATCGGAGCACCCAAGCTTTCTTT. Full variable domain (outside the CDR3, taken from reference TRBV19 and TRBJ1-1): DGGITQSPKYLFRKEGQNVTLSCEQNLNHDAMYWYRQDPGQGLRLIYYSQIVNDFQKGDIAEGYSVSREKKESFPLTVTSAQKNPTAFYLCASRPTGAGGDRSTQAFFGQGTRLTVV.

The V gene is TRBV10-1, the J gene TRBJ2-6, with a possible D match to TRBD2 (6 bases). Germline V CDR1 and CDR2: WNHNN, SYGVQD (reference sequence). This CDR3 contains 14 residues. The germline V and J ends were trimmed by 4 bases and 2 bases, with 6 bases remaining between them. CDR3 residues: CASSGGTGANVLTF. In DNA, the CDR3 is TGCGCCAGCAGTGGCGGGACTGGGGCCAACGTCCTGACTTTC.

The V call is TRBV7-9, the J call TRBJ2-7; 12 nucleotides match TRBD2. Germline V gene lookup returns CDR1 SEHNR and CDR2 FQNEAQ (reference sequence). V lost 2 bases and J lost 1; bases outside the gene matches: 12. This CDR3 has 19 amino acids. CDR3 region: CASSLSAGTSGSLSYEQYF. The CDR3 DNA reads as TGTGCCAGCAGCTTATCCGCCGGGACTAGCGGGTCATTATCCTACGAGCAGTACTTC.

The V gene is TRBV7-9, the J gene TRBJ1-6, with D possibly TRBD1 on 6 matching bases. The germline V gene has CDR1 SEHNR and CDR2 FQNEAQ (reference sequence). There are 14 residues in the CDR3. Deletions cut 1 base from V and 9 bases from J, with 10 bases between. CDR3 in amino acids: CASSLVQGTSPLHF. The CDR3 DNA is TGTGCCAGCAGCTTAGTACAGGGTACTTCACCCCTCCACTTT.

The J gene is TRBJ2-2, the V gene TRBV6-5, with D unresolved. Trimming stripped 3 bases from V and 7 bases from J, with 6 bases between. CDR3 length equals 12 residues. In germline, CDR1 is MNHEY, CDR2 SVGAGI. The CDR3 sequence: CASSYVGGELFF. In DNA, the CDR3 is TGTGCCAGCAGTTATGTCGGCGGGGAGCTGTTTTTT.

The V gene is TRBV6-5, the J gene TRBJ1-4, with a tentative D call TRBD1 (6 bases). With 0 bases removed from V and 7 bases from J, the gap between germline ends came to 12 bases. The CDR3 has 15 amino acids. Germline CDR1 is MNHEY and CDR2 is SVGAGI. CDR3 coding DNA: TGTGCCAGCAGTTACTCTAACAGGGTTGGTGAAAAACTGTTTTTT. It specifies CASSYSNRVGEKLFF.

The V gene is TRBV3-1 (or the pseudogene TRBV3-2), the J gene TRBJ1-6, with 10 bases that match TRBD1. The CDR3 sequence is 16 residues long. The germline V gene has CDR1 LGHDT and CDR2 YNNKEL (reference sequence). V lost 4 bases, J lost 5 bases, and 5 bases stayed unmatched. CDR3 sequence reads: CASSPRQGADNSPLHF. The CDR3 DNA sequence: TGTGCCAGCAGCCCCCGACAGGGGGCGGATAATTCACCCCTCCACTTT.

The chain has TRBV14 and TRBJ2-7, with D hard to call. The V and J ends lost 1 base and 3 bases respectively, with 4 bases between them. The germline V gene encodes CDR1 SGHDN and CDR2 FVKESK. This CDR3 is 12 amino acids long. This CDR3 is CASSQGGYEQYF. The DNA for the CDR3 is TGTGCCAGCAGCCAAGGCGGCTACGAGCAGTACTTC.

This clone was seen more than once but under ten times. The gene calls are TRBV6-6 and TRBJ2-1, with 14 bases aligning to TRBD2. Germline-derived CDR1 and CDR2 are MNHNY and SVGAGI (reference sequence). The V and J ends lost 5 bases and 2 bases, in that order; junction bases with no gene match: 11. The CDR3 has 19 residues. CDR3 bases: TGTGCCAGCAGTCTGATGCGGACTAGCGGGAGGCAAGCCTACAATGAGCAGTTCTTC. Residues: CASSLMRTSGRQAYNEQFF.

This clone occurred once. The chain carries TRBV28 and TRBJ1-6; D remains ambiguous. Trimming shortened V by 3 bases and J by 0 bases, and 6 bases separated the two germline ends. The CDR3 sequence is 15 residues long. Germline V gives CDR1 MDHEN, CDR2 SYDVKM. The CDR3 here is CASSFLYSYNSPLHF. The CDR3 DNA is TGTGCCAGCAGTTTTCTTTACTCCTATAATTCACCCCTCCACTTT.

V gene TRBV28 combines with J gene TRBJ1-4, with D uncertain. The CDR3 sequence is 15 residues long. In germline, CDR1 is MDHEN, CDR2 SYDVKM. Between the trimmed V and J ends, which lost 3 bases and 0 bases, there was a span of 8 bases. The CDR3 DNA reads as TGTGCCAGCAGTTTGGCGGGAGCAACTAATGAAAAACTGTTTTTT. Its protein is CASSLAGATNEKLFF. Full variable domain (rest looked up from reference TRBV28 and TRBJ1-4): DVKVTQSSRYLVKRTGEKVFLECVQDMDHENMFWYRQDPGLGLRLIYFSYDVKMKEKGDIPEGYSVSREKKERFSLILESASTNQTSMYLCASSLAGATNEKLFFGSGTQLSVL.

The chain has TRBV28 and TRBJ1-1, with D perhaps matching TRBD1 (6 bases). The CDR3 runs 15 residues. Trimming removed 6 bases at V and 3 bases at J, with 17 bases between. CDR1 is MDHEN, CDR2 SYDVKM, per germline. In DNA form, the CDR3 reads TGTGCCAGCAGACCAACCACAGGGACCGACACTGAAGCTTTCTTT. Translated: CASRPTTGTDTEAFF.

The gene calls are TRBV4-1 and TRBJ2-7; D may be TRBD1 (5 bases). V lost 0 bases, J lost 2 bases, and 11 bases lay in between. Germline values: CDR1 MGHRA, CDR2 YSYEKL. The CDR3 spans 15 residues. The DNA for the CDR3 is TGCGCCAGCAGCCAAGAAAGGGGCCTCGCCTACGAGCAGTACTTC. It is translated as CASSQERGLAYEQYF.

The V and J genes are TRBV15 and TRBJ2-3; the match to TRBD2 covers 10 bases. The CDR3 length is 17 residues. Germline assignment: CDR1 LNHNV and CDR2 YYDKDF (reference sequence). V shed 1 base and J 3 bases; nucleotides not matched to a gene: 7. CDR3 bases: TGTGCCACCAGCAGAGTGCCTAGCGGGAGATTGACAGATACGCAGTATTTT. It encodes CATSRVPSGRLTDTQYF.

This chain uses TRBV27 with TRBJ1-6; 10 bases map to TRBD1. The CDR3 contains 16 residues. Germline lookup yields CDR1 MNHEY and CDR2 SMNVEV (reference sequence). Trimming took 4 bases from V and 4 from J; bases not matched to a gene: 4. The chain's CDR3 is CASSSDRGLYNSPLHF. The CDR3 DNA follows: TGTGCCAGCAGTTCCGACAGGGGGCTTTATAATTCACCCCTCCACTTT.

The CDR3 spells CASMDPRDRGINEQYF. The CDR3 DNA sequence: TGCGCCAGCATGGACCCCCGGGACAGGGGGATAAACGAGCAGTACTTC. V and J are TRBV10-2 and TRBJ2-7; 11 bases agree with TRBD1. J was trimmed by 5 bases and V by 7 bases; bases with no gene match: 13. The CDR3 consists of 16 residues. Germline V gene data show CDR1 as WSHSY and CDR2 as SAAADI.

The chain joins TRBV3-1 (or the pseudogene TRBV3-2) to TRBJ2-5, with 11 bases that match TRBD2. The CDR3 length is 15 residues. After removal of 2 bases from V and 4 bases from J, the junction contained 3 bases not matched to a gene. The V gene's germline CDR1 is LGHDT and CDR2 YNNKEL (reference sequence). The CDR3 is CASSQIAGGGETQYF. For the CDR3, the DNA is TGTGCCAGCAGCCAAATAGCGGGAGGGGGAGAGACCCAGTACTTC.

This clone was counted once. The chain combines TRBV7-9 with TRBJ2-3; no firm D call. This CDR3 contains 14 residues. Germline-derived CDR1 and CDR2 are SEHNR and FQNEAQ (reference sequence). V lost 10 bases and J lost 0, with 14 bases in between. This CDR3 reads CAKQAIASTDTQYF. In DNA, the CDR3 is TGTGCCAAGCAGGCAATTGCTAGCACAGATACGCAGTATTTT.